This TCR beta chain came from a study of T cell repertoires in cytomegalovirus infection. Study-level background: CMV infection plus the matching HLA type was flagged by public TCR beta signatures. Study observations and caveats: Public TCR beta family frequency separated CMV-and-HLA carriers, including in an independent cohort.

TCRdb independently ran MiXCR on the reads; one entry per CDR3 protein. The sample lists 650,000 to 900,000 distinct CDR3 sequences; about 27% were seen once. Notes on this clonotype: What it binds is not known.

The V and J ends lost 0 bases and 3 bases respectively, with 8 bases between them. Germline assignment: CDR1 SGHVS and CDR2 FQNEAQ. The CDR3 totals 14 residues. The gene calls are TRBV7-8 and TRBJ1-2, with D maybe TRBD1 (6 bases). The sequenced sample was cultured CD8+ T cells from PBMCs, obtained from culture after CMV antigen stimulation. The origin of this receptor is a human donor in good health (CMV status not recorded). Some clones in this sample may be carry-over from other donors' samples. DNA of the CDR3: TGTGCCAGCAGCTTAGCCCCAGGGGACTATGGCTACACCTTC. As protein: CASSLAPGDYGYTF.